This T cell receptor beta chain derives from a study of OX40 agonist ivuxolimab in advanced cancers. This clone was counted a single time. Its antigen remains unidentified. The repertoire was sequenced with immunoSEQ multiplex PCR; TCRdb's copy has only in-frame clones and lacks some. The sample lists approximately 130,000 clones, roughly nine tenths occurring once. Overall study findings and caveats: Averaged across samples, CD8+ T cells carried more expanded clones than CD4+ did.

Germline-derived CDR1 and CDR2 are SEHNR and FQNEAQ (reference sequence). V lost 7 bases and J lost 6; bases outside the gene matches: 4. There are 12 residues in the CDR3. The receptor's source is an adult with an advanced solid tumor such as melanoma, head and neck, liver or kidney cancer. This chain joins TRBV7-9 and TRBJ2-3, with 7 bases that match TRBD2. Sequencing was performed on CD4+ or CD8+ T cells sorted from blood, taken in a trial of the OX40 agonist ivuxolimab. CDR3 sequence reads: CASKGEGDTQYF. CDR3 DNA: TGTGCCAGCAAAGGGGAGGGGGATACGCAGTATTTT.